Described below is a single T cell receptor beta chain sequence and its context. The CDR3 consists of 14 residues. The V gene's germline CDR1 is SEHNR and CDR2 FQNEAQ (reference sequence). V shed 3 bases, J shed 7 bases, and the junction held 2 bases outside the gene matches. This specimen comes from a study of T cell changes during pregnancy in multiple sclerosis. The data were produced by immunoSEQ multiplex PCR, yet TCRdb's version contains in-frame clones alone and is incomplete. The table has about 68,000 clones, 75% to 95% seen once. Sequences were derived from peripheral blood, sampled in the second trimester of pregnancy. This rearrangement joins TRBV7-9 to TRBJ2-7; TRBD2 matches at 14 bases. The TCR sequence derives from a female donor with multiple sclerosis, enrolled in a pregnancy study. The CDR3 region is CASSLGLAGDEQYF. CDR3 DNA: TGTGCCAGCAGCTTGGGACTAGCGGGGGATGAGCAGTACTTC.